This T cell receptor beta chain appears in the sequencing data of a study of blood T cell repertoires in COVID-19 (dated by TCRdb to the early 2020s). Study-wide context: Samples from collaborators originated in the United States, Italy and Spain and spanned both the acute and convalescent phases of COVID-19. The material from the prospective study consisted of cDNA or gDNA derived from T cells, B-cell-depleted T cells, or PBMCs. Deeply sampled blood TCRbeta repertoires from subjects exposed to, actively infected with, or recovered from COVID-19 were included in the dataset. The repertoires were made available in a free public database intended to serve as a resource for research on the immune response to SARS-CoV-2. The samples were drawn from two sources: the first 160 participants of the ongoing ImmuneRACE study, and 1,000 to 1,500 subjects contributed by 6 global collaborators. Sample metadata almost always included a de-identified subject ID, COVID-19 status, age in years and sex. Where available, HLA class I and class II types were taken from metadata supplied by the sample provider and were not determined by assay-based typing.

TCRbeta CDR3 regions were amplified from genomic DNA using the immunoSEQ Assay, a bias-controlled multiplex PCR. In the original analysis: Within the assay, amplification of reference gene primers was used to estimate how many nucleated cells each sample contained. To quantify the absolute abundance of each unique TCRbeta CDR3 rearrangement, sequence reads were collapsed and filtered. For each sample, productive Simpson clonality was calculated as the square root of Simpson's diversity index over productive rearrangements. TCRdb carries this immuneACCESS record with in-frame sequences only. Its versions omit some clonotypes, under half of them owing to an unresolved V gene in the studies checked, with the rest unexplained. V and J calls and clone size are as listed in that table; D and trimming were resolved from the DNA. This sample comprises 140,000 to 150,000 clones, approximately 80% of them detected only once. Around 1.8% of the sample belongs to the ten largest clones.

On this clone: There is no known antigen for this receptor. There are no base qualities to consult, and no much larger clone falls within one base.

Results and caveats for the whole study, not just this receptor: Clinical and demographic metadata were provided uncurated, with the amount varying by source and participant.

The CDR3 numbers 15 residues from cysteine through phenylalanine. Only the CDR3 portion is preserved as DNA: 45 bases, with reading frame beginning at the first base. Germline trimming: 4 bases from V, 3 bases from J; junction bases outside gene matches: 10. For CDR1 and CDR2, the germline V gene (reference sequence) lists GTSNPN and SVGIG. Each collaborating institution followed its own protocols to collect whole blood in K2EDTA tubes. Collaborator samples were shipped for TCRbeta analysis as frozen whole blood, isolated PBMCs, or DNA extracted from either sample type. The sample taken for sequencing was peripheral blood. The clonotype comes from a woman aged 60 to 75 with acute or convalescent COVID-19. The V and J genes are TRBV30 and TRBJ2-3; 7 nucleotides in the junction match TRBD2. The DNA reads as follows: TGTGCCTGGAAGCGTGGGGCGGGAGTTACAGATACGCAGTATTTT. It is translated as CAWKRGAGVTDTQYF.